This T cell receptor (beta chain) was retrieved from a study of blood T cells in healthy people across ages. Study-wide results and limits: Naive and antigen-experienced cells could not be conclusively compared, given unsorted PBMCs.

At least ten counts were recorded for this clonotype. Its specificity is not known. Then a second PCR, running about 6 to 11 cycles, was carried out with a sample-barcoded 5' primer and a J-beta primer mix. Each TCR beta cDNA got a 12-nucleotide random molecular identifier. TCRdb reanalysed the 5' RACE reads using MiXCR and keeps one entry per CDR3 protein. In the table there are about 1,500,000 distinct CDR3 sequences, 25% to 30% of which are singletons. For every donor, a draw yielded 8.5 to 10 milliliters of peripheral blood. Isolation yielded PBMCs, at least 6.5 million per sample, in every case. Germline V gene sequence: CDR1 SQVTM, CDR2 ANQGSEA. Deletions cut 7 bases from V and 2 bases from J, with 8 bases between. CDR3 size: 11 residues.

The rearrangement joins TRBV29-1 to TRBJ1-2; D might be TRBD1 (5 bases). The specimen was blood. The source of this sequence is a woman aged 25 to 39 in good health. CDR3 region: CSGRDNYGYTF. The CDR3 nucleotides are TGCAGCGGACGGGACAACTATGGCTACACCTTC.